This T cell receptor beta chain was found in a study of blood T cell repertoires in COVID-19. Study-wide background: COVID-19 samples, acute and convalescent, were from the United States, Italy and Spain. From T cells, B-cell-depleted T cells, or PBMCs came the material, which was cDNA or gDNA.

CDR1 SNHLY and CDR2 FYNNEI come from the germline V gene. This CDR3 contains 14 residues. Trimming took 7 bases from V and 5 from J; bases not matched to a gene: 9. How the authors handled the data: Quantification of nucleated cells was approximated via reference gene primer amplification. Profiled with immunoSEQ multiplex PCR; TCRdb holds only in-frame clones, not every one. V and J calls and clone size are those listed in that table; D and trimming were worked out from the DNA. Seen here are about 14,000 clones, around 76% observed once, and the top ten hold 35% to 50%. The sequenced sample consisted of peripheral blood. V and J are TRBV2 and TRBJ2-5; TRBD1 matches at 8 bases. This receptor was identified in a woman of 80 years or more with acute or convalescent COVID-19. The CDR3 bases are TGTGCCAGCACAGGACAGGGCCCTTCGGAGACCCAGTACTTC. Its translation: CASTGQGPSETQYF.